A single sample is the source of the 28 T cell receptor beta chains below, sequenced in a study of early T cells in non-severe SARS-CoV-2 infection. Each CDR3 protein is one row after TCRdb ran MiXCR on the 5' RACE reads. The sample consists of tens of thousands of distinct CDR3 sequences, 5.5% to 7.5% of them appearing once. Sequenced here: whole blood, sampled at baseline. The receptor source for this set is an adult who was a healthcare worker with PCR-confirmed SARS-CoV-2 infection or an uninfected control (not recorded which).

This clonotype has more than one count but fewer than ten. CDR3 sequence: CASSVGGQGDQPQHF. The DNA of the CDR3 is TGTGCCAGCAGCGTAGGCGGACAGGGGGATCAGCCCCAGCATTTT. The J gene is TRBJ1-5, the V gene TRBV11-2, with TRBD1 matching over 10 bases. The CDR3 runs 15 residues. J lost 5 bases, V lost 5 bases, and 6 bases had no gene match. From germline, CDR1 is SGHAT and CDR2 FQNNGV.

This clonotype was counted at least ten times. The gene calls are TRBV7-2 and TRBJ2-2; D unclear. This CDR3 contains 13 residues. Trimming cost V 5 bases and J 7 bases, with 11 bases left between them. Germline CDR1 and CDR2: SGHTA and FQGNSA. The CDR3 nucleotides are TGTGCCAGCAGCAACGTTCAGCACGGGGAGCTGTTTTTT. Encoded protein: CASSNVQHGELFF.

This clonotype was detected a few times. The chain links TRBV11-1 to TRBJ2-2; no clear D gene. Per germline, CDR1 SGHAT and CDR2 FQDESV (reference sequence). The CDR3 runs 16 residues. Trimming took 3 bases from V and 6 from J, leaving 17 bases between them. Written as DNA, the CDR3 is TGTGCCAGCAGCTTTAGAGAAGTGGGCTGGGCCGGGGAGCTGTTTTTT. Amino acid sequence: CASSFREVGWAGELFF.

This clonotype was seen many times. The rearrangement links TRBV6-2 or TRBV6-3 to TRBJ1-5, with 8 bases matching TRBD1. V lost 2 bases to trimming and J lost 4 bases; unmatched junction nucleotides: 13. The CDR3 is 18 residues long. Germline CDR1 and CDR2: MNHEY and SVGEGT. CDR3: CASSYDPGGLDANQPQHF. CDR3 bases: TGTGCCAGCAGTTACGACCCAGGGGGCTTGGACGCAAATCAGCCCCAGCATTTT.

This clonotype was seen many times. The chain recombines TRBV7-2 with TRBJ1-1, with no clear D. Germline CDR1 reads SGHTA; CDR2 reads FQGNSA. This CDR3 has 13 amino acids. V was cut by 5 bases and J by 2 bases, with 9 bases left in between. CDR3 sequence: CASSPRPNTEAFF. DNA of the CDR3: TGTGCCAGCAGCCCTAGGCCAAACACTGAAGCTTTCTTT. Drawing the rest from reference TRBV7-2 and TRBJ1-1, the complete variable domain is GAGVSQSPSNKVTEKGKDVELRCDPISGHTALYWYRQSLGQGLEFLIYFQGNSAPDKSGLPSDRFSAERTGGSVSTLTIQRTQQEDSAVYLCASSPRPNTEAFFGQGTRLTVV.

Many counts were recorded for this clonotype. The CDR3 DNA reads as TGTGCCAGCAGTTTCAGCACGGGGGGTTGGCAGCAGTTCTTC. The encoded protein is CASSFSTGGWQQFF. V is TRBV12-3 or TRBV12-4 and J is TRBJ2-1; 7 bases align to TRBD2. J was trimmed by 11 bases and V by 3 bases; bases with no gene match: 10. CDR3 size: 14 residues.

The rearrangement uses TRBV29-1 and TRBJ2-7, with D uncertain. The CDR3 totals 12 residues. Deletions cut 4 bases from V and 5 bases from J, with 12 bases between. Germline V gene data show CDR1 as SQVTM and CDR2 as ANQGSEA. CDR3 DNA sequence: TGCAGCGTTGGACCTAGGGTGGACGAGCAGTACTTC. This gives the protein CSVGPRVDEQYF.

There are a few counts of this clonotype. The chain carries TRBV10-3 and TRBJ2-3, with 12 bases identical to TRBD2. Germline V gene data show CDR1 as ENHRY and CDR2 as SYGVKD. This CDR3 contains 16 residues. The V gene end was trimmed by 6 bases and the J gene end by 2 bases; junction bases not matched to a gene: 6. In DNA, the CDR3 is TGTGCCATCAGGGGCGGACTAGCGGGGAACACAGATACGCAGTATTTT. As protein: CAIRGGLAGNTDTQYF.

At least ten counts were recorded for this clonotype. The genes are TRBV29-1 and TRBJ2-2; TRBD1 is a possible D gene (5 bases). Germline CDR1 reads SQVTM; CDR2 reads ANQGSEA. The CDR3 loop spans 13 amino acids. The V gene lost 5 bases and the J gene lost 2 bases, with 9 bases spanning the gap. The CDR3 is CSVTDRNTGELFF. The CDR3 DNA is TGCAGCGTTACCGACAGAAACACCGGGGAGCTGTTTTTT.

This clonotype occurred many times. The CDR3: CASSEAGGWDGYTF. In nucleotides, the CDR3 is TGTGCCAGCAGCGAAGCAGGGGGGTGGGATGGCTACACCTTC. The chain has TRBV6-5 and TRBJ1-2; 7 bases agree with TRBD1. Germline trimming cut 6 bases from V and 6 bases from J; bases unmatched to any gene: 10. The CDR3 totals 14 residues. From germline, CDR1 is MNHEY and CDR2 SVGAGI.

This clonotype came up many times. In DNA form, the CDR3 reads TGTGCCTGGAGTTTAAGTGGGAATCAGCCCCAGCATTTT. Translating gives CAWSLSGNQPQHF. The chain is built from TRBV30 and TRBJ1-5; the D is unclear. Germline V gives CDR1 GTSNPN, CDR2 SVGIG (reference sequence). The CDR3 spans 13 residues. Between the trimmed V and J ends, which lost 2 bases and 4 bases, there was a span of 9 bases. The full variable domain, with the rest looked up from reference TRBV30 and TRBJ1-5, is SQTIHQWPATLVQPVGSPLSLECTVEGTSNPNLYWYRQAAGRGLQLLFYSVGIGQISSEVPQNLSASRPQDRQFILSSKKLLLSDSGFYLCAWSLSGNQPQHFGDGTRLSIL.

This clonotype appeared many times. This chain connects TRBV7-3 to TRBJ2-6; the D is unclear. Germline values: CDR1 SGHTA, CDR2 FQGTGA. The CDR3 is 19 residues long. Trimming stripped 3 bases from V and 0 bases from J, with 18 bases between. CDR3 protein: CASSFRVARESSGANVLTF. CDR3 in DNA: TGTGCCAGCAGCTTTAGGGTGGCCAGAGAAAGCTCTGGGGCCAACGTCCTGACTTTC.

This clonotype was counted at least ten times. The chain carries TRBV11-2 and TRBJ2-7, with D possibly matching TRBD1 (6 bases). Germline CDR1 reads SGHAT; CDR2 reads FQNNGV. Trimming shortened V by 5 bases and J by 6 bases, and 11 bases separated the two germline ends. This CDR3 region has 12 residues. CDR3 coding DNA: TGTGCCAGCAGCGTCCTAGGGGGCGAGCAGTACTTC. It encodes CASSVLGGEQYF.

There are many counts of this clonotype. The DNA of the CDR3 is TGTGCCAGCAGTTACTCGAACGGCAGTCCCTACGAGCAGTACTTC. Its protein is CASSYSNGSPYEQYF. The chain couples TRBV6-5 to TRBJ2-7; D is undetermined. V dropped 0 bases and J dropped 2 bases, with 11 bases sitting between them. CDR3 length equals 15 residues. The germline V gene has CDR1 MNHEY and CDR2 SVGAGI.

This clonotype has a count of ten or more. CDR3 DNA: TGCAGTGCTAGACTAACGGCAGATACGCAGTATTTT. Protein product: CSARLTADTQYF. This chain joins TRBV20-1 and TRBJ2-3, with D hard to call. There are 12 residues in the CDR3. Trimming removed 2 bases from V and 4 bases from J, with 7 bases in between. The germline gives CDR1 DFQATT, CDR2 SNEGSKA (reference sequence).

There are many counts of this clonotype. The rearrangement uses TRBV12-3 or TRBV12-4 and TRBJ1-2; possible D gene TRBD1, 6 bases. Trimming cost V 6 bases and J 1 base, with 9 bases left between them. The CDR3 runs 13 residues. The CDR3 spells CASRPDSNYGYTF. The CDR3 bases are TGTGCCAGCAGGCCGGACAGTAACTATGGCTACACCTTC.

In this sample, this clonotype turned up a few times. This sequence joins TRBV6-2 or TRBV6-3 and TRBJ2-7; 9 bases fit TRBD1. Germline lookup yields CDR1 MNHEY and CDR2 SVGEGT. Losses at the gene ends were 8 bases for V and 6 bases for J; bases not matched to a gene: 5. The CDR3 runs 12 residues. CDR3: CASGTGIGEQYF. CDR3 DNA sequence: TGTGCCAGCGGGACAGGGATCGGCGAGCAGTACTTC.

The gene calls are TRBV20-1 and TRBJ2-5, with unresolved D. There are 17 residues in the CDR3. Germline V gene sequence: CDR1 DFQATT, CDR2 SNEGSKA (reference sequence). The ends were cut back, 0 bases at V and 2 bases at J, with 19 bases in the middle. CDR3 residues: CSARDPGRSSVQETQYF. The CDR3 DNA follows: TGCAGTGCTAGAGATCCAGGACGGTCGTCGGTACAAGAGACCCAGTACTTC.

This clonotype showed up just a few times. The chain joins TRBV7-9 to TRBJ2-3; D may be TRBD1 or TRBD2 (5 bases each). The CDR3 has 14 residues. The germline V and J ends were trimmed by 5 bases and 0 bases, with 9 bases remaining between them. CDR1 SEHNR and CDR2 FQNEAQ come from the germline V gene (reference sequence). CDR3: CASSQGPSTDTQYF. The CDR3 DNA follows: TGTGCCAGCAGCCAGGGACCTAGCACAGATACGCAGTATTTT.

This clonotype was seen at least ten times. The CDR3 is CASSLLRTDTQYF. CDR3 DNA: TGTGCCAGCAGCCTCTTACGGACAGATACGCAGTATTTT. The rearrangement joins TRBV4-2 to TRBJ2-3, with D hard to call. Between the trimmed V and J ends, which lost 4 bases and 3 bases, there was a span of 8 bases. The CDR3 loop spans 13 amino acids. Germline V gives CDR1 LGHNA, CDR2 YNFKEQ.

This clonotype was detected a few times. The genes are TRBV28 and TRBJ2-5; D possibly corresponds to TRBD1 (6 bases). This CDR3 region has 14 residues. The V gene's germline CDR1 is MDHEN and CDR2 SYDVKM. The V end was cut by 4 bases, the J end by 3 bases, with 12 bases between. CDR3 nucleotides: TGTGCCAGCAGTTCTGGACAGTTAGAAGAGACCCAGTACTTC. It yields the protein CASSSGQLEETQYF.

This clonotype has only a few counts. The chain recombines TRBV7-2 with TRBJ2-7; D is uncertain. The CDR3 extends over 13 amino acids. V was trimmed by 5 bases and J by 2 bases, leaving 10 bases between them. Germline V gene sequence: CDR1 SGHTA, CDR2 FQGNSA. In DNA form, the CDR3 reads TGTGCCAGCAGCCCAAGGACGCCCTACGAGCAGTACTTC. This sequence encodes CASSPRTPYEQYF.

The chain uses TRBV20-1 and TRBJ2-3, with a weak D call TRBD2 (6 bases). The V end lost 4 bases, the J end lost 2 bases, and 16 bases lay between the germline ends. Germline V lookup: CDR1 DFQATT, CDR2 SNEGSKA (reference sequence). The CDR3 is 15 residues long. DNA of the CDR3: TGCAGTGCTACCTTAATAGCGGAGACCACAGATACGCAGTATTTT. Protein: CSATLIAETTDTQYF.

The rearrangement uses TRBV18 and TRBJ2-5; TRBD2 matches at 10 bases. The CDR3 has 16 amino acids. Germline V gene data show CDR1 as KGHSH and CDR2 as LQKENI. V was clipped by 6 bases and J by 3 bases; unmatched bases: 10. The CDR3 sequence: CASSSGLAGAEETQYF. DNA of the CDR3: TGTGCCAGCTCTTCAGGCCTAGCGGGAGCGGAAGAGACCCAGTACTTC.

This clonotype has a count of ten or more. V usage is TRBV9 and J usage is TRBJ2-2, with no clear D. The CDR3 extends over 13 amino acids. V gave up 7 bases and J gave up 4 bases, with 11 bases separating them. Germline assignment: CDR1 SGDLS and CDR2 YYNGEE. Written as DNA, the CDR3 is TGTGCCAGCCAAGCCCGGGTCACCGGGGAGCTGTTTTTT. Translating it yields CASQARVTGELFF.

This chain joins TRBV6-2 or TRBV6-3 and TRBJ2-3; D gene ambiguous. Germline assignment: CDR1 MNHEY and CDR2 SVGEGT. CDR3 length equals 14 residues. V was cut by 0 bases and J by 4 bases, with 8 bases left in between. CDR3 protein: CASSYSSGPDTQYF. The CDR3 bases are TGTGCCAGCAGTTACTCGAGTGGGCCAGATACGCAGTATTTT.

This clonotype was observed a handful of times. The chain is built from TRBV24-1 and TRBJ2-1, with a weak D call TRBD1 (6 bases). Trimming removed 3 bases from V and 7 bases from J, with 21 bases in between. In germline, CDR1 is KGHDR, CDR2 SFDVKD. This CDR3 has 17 residues. CDR3 DNA sequence: TGTGCCACCAGTGATCGGTCTGGGGGCCTCGCATATAATGAGCAGTTCTTC. Its translation is CATSDRSGGLAYNEQFF.

This clonotype was seen at least ten times. V and J are TRBV11-2 and TRBJ2-1, with 12 nucleotides matching TRBD2. V gave up 4 bases and J gave up 3 bases; unmatched junction bases: 10. The CDR3 totals 18 residues. Germline CDR1 and CDR2: SGHAT and FQNNGV. The CDR3 is CASSSPGTSGSNYNEQFF. In DNA form, the CDR3 reads TGTGCCAGCAGCTCTCCCGGGACTAGCGGGTCGAACTACAATGAGCAGTTCTTC.